Following are 10 T cell receptor beta chains from one sample sequenced in a study of OX40 agonist ivuxolimab in advanced cancers. Clones were read by immunoSEQ multiplex PCR, and TCRdb kept only the in-frame ones, dropping some. The sample holds some 30,000 clones, roughly 76% seen once. The starting material was CD4+ or CD8+ T cells sorted from blood, obtained in a trial of the OX40 agonist ivuxolimab. The receptors were gathered from an adult with an advanced solid tumor such as melanoma, head and neck, liver or kidney cancer.

This chain joins TRBV28 and TRBJ1-2; D ambiguous. Trimming pared 3 bases from V and 4 bases from J, leaving 12 bases between. CDR1 and CDR2 from the germline V gene are MDHEN and SYDVKM. This CDR3 spans 14 amino acids. CDR3 residues: CASSFPRPRYGYTF. The CDR3 bases are TGTGCCAGCAGTTTCCCTCGGCCCCGCTATGGCTACACCTTC.

J is TRBJ2-5 and V is TRBV14, with D possibly being TRBD2 (5 bases). The J call may not be correct, given that the DNA end is closer to TRBJ2-7. The germline CDR1 and CDR2 sequences are SGHDN and FVKESK. There are 14 residues in the CDR3. CDR3 amino acids: CASSQREGSYEQYF. The DNA of the CDR3 is TGTGCCAGCAGCCAACGGGAAGGGAGCTACGAGCAGTACTTC.

A few counts support this clone. The gene calls are TRBV7-9 and TRBJ2-1; 16 bases agree with TRBD2. The V segment lost 6 bases and the J segment 2 bases; nucleotides outside the gene matches: 10. The germline V gene has CDR1 SEHNR and CDR2 FQNEAQ (reference sequence). This CDR3 spans 19 amino acids. CDR3 coding DNA: TGTGCCAGCAGTCGGCCGGGACTAGCGGGGGGGAGAACCTACAATGAGCAGTTCTTC. Translation gives CASSRPGLAGGRTYNEQFF.

In this sample, this clone turned up once. The CDR3 nucleotides read TGTGCCAGCAGCCCCGACAGGGAGACCCAGTACTTC. It codes for CASSPDRETQYF. The genes are TRBV7-7 and TRBJ2-5; D may be TRBD1 (6 bases). V shed 5 bases and J shed 5 bases, with 9 bases lying between them. CDR1 is SSHAT and CDR2 is FNYEAQ in the germline V gene (reference sequence). The CDR3 length is 12 residues.

The rearrangement joins TRBV27 to TRBJ2-7, with 7 bases lining up with TRBD1. The J segment lost 4 bases and the V segment lost 6 bases, leaving 12 bases of the junction unmatched. The V gene's germline CDR1 is MNHEY and CDR2 SMNVEV (reference sequence). The CDR3 length is 15 residues. The CDR3 protein is CASSLGRQGPYEQYF. CDR3 coding DNA: TGTGCCAGCAGCCTAGGAAGACAGGGCCCGTACGAGCAGTACTTC.

The chain is built from TRBV6-5 and TRBJ2-7, with 8 bases identical to TRBD1. V lost 5 bases and J lost 6; bases outside the gene matches: 3. The CDR3 spans 12 residues. The germline V gene encodes CDR1 MNHEY and CDR2 SVGAGI. The DNA of the CDR3 is TGTGCCAGCAGTCCAGACAGGGGCGAGCAGTACTTC. It specifies CASSPDRGEQYF.

The chain uses TRBV4-2 and TRBJ2-3; 10 nucleotides match TRBD2. With V trimmed by 4 bases and J by 3 bases, 7 bases remained unmatched. Germline-derived CDR1 and CDR2 are LGHNA and YNFKEQ. The CDR3 is made up of 16 amino acids. CDR3 region: CASSPFSSGGTDTQYF. The CDR3 DNA follows: TGTGCCAGCAGCCCCTTTTCTAGCGGGGGTACAGATACGCAGTATTTT.

The V and J genes are TRBV7-2 and TRBJ1-1; D unresolved. Germline CDR1 is SGHTA and CDR2 is FQGNSA. This CDR3 region has 12 residues. V shed 7 bases and J shed 5 bases, with 11 bases lying between them. The CDR3 nucleotides are TGTGCCAGCACCCCATTGGAGACTGAAGCTTTCTTT. Translation: CASTPLETEAFF.

The chain links TRBV11-2 to TRBJ2-3, with TRBD1 matching over 7 bases. The V segment lost 1 base and the J segment 4 bases; nucleotides outside the gene matches: 5. Germline V lookup: CDR1 SGHAT, CDR2 FQNNGV. The CDR3 is 15 residues long. The CDR3 region has the DNA TGTGCCAGCAGCTTAGTCGGGGACAGCTCAGATACGCAGTATTTT. The encoded protein is CASSLVGDSSDTQYF.

The chain links TRBV11-3 to TRBJ1-1, with no clear D. The V and J ends lost 3 bases and 3 bases respectively, with 8 bases between them. The CDR3 extends over 13 amino acids. Germline CDR1 SGHNT, CDR2 YENEEA. CDR3 residues: CASSFREYTEAFF. CDR3 sequence (DNA): TGTGCCAGCAGCTTCCGGGAGTACACTGAAGCTTTCTTT.